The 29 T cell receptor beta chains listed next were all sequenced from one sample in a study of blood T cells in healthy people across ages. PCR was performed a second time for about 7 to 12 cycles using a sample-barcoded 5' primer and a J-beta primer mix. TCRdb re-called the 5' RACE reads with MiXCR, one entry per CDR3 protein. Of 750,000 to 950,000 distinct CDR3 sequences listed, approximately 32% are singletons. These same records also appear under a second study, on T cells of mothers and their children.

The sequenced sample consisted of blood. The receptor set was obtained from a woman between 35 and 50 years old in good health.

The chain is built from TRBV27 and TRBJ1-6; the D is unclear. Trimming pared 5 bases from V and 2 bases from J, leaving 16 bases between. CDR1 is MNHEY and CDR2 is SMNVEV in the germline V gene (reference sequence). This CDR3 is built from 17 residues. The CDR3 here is CASSKRSQSTYNSPLHF. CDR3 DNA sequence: TGTGCCAGCAGTAAAAGAAGCCAATCGACCTATAATTCACCCCTCCACTTT.

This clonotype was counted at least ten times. DNA of the CDR3: TGCAGTGCTAGAGCAAACAGGGGACCCTATGGCTACACCTTC. This gives the protein CSARANRGPYGYTF. This chain connects TRBV20-1 to TRBJ1-2, with TRBD1 matching over 7 bases. After removal of 1 base from V and 4 bases from J, the junction contained 6 bases not matched to a gene. The CDR3 extends over 14 amino acids. Germline values: CDR1 DFQATT, CDR2 SNEGSKA (reference sequence).

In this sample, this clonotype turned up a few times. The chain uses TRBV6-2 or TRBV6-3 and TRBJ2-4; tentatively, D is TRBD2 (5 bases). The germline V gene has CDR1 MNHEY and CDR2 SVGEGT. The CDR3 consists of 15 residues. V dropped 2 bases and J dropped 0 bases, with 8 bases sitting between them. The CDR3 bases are TGTGCCAGCAGTTACCGAGGGCTAGCCAAAAACATTCAGTACTTC. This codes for CASSYRGLAKNIQYF.

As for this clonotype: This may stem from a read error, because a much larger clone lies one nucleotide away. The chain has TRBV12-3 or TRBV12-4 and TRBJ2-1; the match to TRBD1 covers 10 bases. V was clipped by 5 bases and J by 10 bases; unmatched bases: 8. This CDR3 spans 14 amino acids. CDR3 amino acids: CASSPTGGGYEQFF. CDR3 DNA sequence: TGTGCCAGCAGTCCGACAGGGGGCGGCTACGAGCAGTTCTTC.

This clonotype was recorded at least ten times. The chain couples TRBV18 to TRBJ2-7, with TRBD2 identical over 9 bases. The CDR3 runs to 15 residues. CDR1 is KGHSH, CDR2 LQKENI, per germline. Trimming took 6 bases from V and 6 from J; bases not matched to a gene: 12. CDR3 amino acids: CASSRGGGDVIEQYF. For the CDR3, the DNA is TGTGCCAGCTCTCGCGGCGGGGGGGATGTCATCGAGCAGTACTTC.

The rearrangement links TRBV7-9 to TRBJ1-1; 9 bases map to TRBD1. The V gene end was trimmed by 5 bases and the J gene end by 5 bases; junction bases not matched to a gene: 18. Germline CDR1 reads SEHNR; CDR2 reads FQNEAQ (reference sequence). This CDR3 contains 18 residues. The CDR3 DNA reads TGTGCCAGCAGCCCGCCCTACGCTCTGGACAGGGGAGGAACTGAAGCTTTCTTT. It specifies CASSPPYALDRGGTEAFF.

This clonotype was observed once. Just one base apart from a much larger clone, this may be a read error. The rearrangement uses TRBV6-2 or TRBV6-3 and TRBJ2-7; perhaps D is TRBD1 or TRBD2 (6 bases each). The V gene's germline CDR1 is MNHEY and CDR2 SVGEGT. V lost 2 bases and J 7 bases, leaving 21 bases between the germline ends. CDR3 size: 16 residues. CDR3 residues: CASSYRSRGRYNEQYF. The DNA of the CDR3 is TGTGCCAGCAGTTACCGGAGCCGGGGGCGGTACAATGAGCAGTACTTC.

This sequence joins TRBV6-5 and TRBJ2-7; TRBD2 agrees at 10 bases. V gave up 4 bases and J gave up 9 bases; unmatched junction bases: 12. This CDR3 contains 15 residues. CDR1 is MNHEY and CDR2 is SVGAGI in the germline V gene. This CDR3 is CASSSLERGGLSQYF. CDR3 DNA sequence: TGTGCCAGCAGTTCCCTCGAGCGGGGGGGCCTTTCGCAGTACTTC.

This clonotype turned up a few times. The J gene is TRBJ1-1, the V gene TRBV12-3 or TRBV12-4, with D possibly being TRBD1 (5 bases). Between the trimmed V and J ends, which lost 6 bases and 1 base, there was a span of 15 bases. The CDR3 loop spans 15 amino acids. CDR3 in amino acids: CASRQPGLSNTEAFF. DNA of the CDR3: TGTGCCAGCAGACAGCCGGGACTTTCGAACACTGAAGCTTTCTTT.

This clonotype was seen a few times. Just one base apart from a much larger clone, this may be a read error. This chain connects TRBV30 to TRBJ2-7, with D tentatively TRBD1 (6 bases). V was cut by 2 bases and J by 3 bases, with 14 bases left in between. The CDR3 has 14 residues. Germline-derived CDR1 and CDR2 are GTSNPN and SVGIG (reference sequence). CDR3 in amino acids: CAWSRGHGGYEQYF. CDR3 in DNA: TGTGCCTGGAGTAGGGGACATGGAGGCTACGAGCAGTACTTC.

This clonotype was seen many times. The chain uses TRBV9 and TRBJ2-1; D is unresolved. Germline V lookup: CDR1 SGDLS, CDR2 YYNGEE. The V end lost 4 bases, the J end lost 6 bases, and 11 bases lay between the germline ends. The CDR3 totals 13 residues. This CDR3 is CASSPRVVNEQFF. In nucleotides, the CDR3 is TGTGCCAGCAGCCCAAGGGTTGTCAATGAGCAGTTCTTC.

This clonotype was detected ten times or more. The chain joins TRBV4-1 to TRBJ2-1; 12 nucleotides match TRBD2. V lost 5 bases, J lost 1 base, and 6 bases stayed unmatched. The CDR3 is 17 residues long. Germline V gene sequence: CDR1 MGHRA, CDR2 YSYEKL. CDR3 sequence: CASSFGLAGLSYNEQFF. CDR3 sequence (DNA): TGCGCCAGCAGCTTTGGACTAGCGGGGCTTTCCTACAATGAGCAGTTCTTC.

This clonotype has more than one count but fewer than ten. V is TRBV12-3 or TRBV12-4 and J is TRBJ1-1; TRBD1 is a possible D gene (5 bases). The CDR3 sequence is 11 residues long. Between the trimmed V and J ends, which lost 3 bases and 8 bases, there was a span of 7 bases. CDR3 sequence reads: CASSLGEEAFF. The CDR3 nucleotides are TGTGCCAGCAGTTTGGGGGAGGAAGCTTTCTTT.

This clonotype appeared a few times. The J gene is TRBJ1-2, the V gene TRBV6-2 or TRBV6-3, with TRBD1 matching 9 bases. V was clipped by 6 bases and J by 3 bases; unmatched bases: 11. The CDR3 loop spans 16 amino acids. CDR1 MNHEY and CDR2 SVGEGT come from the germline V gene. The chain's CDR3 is CASRLKQGAMDYGYTF. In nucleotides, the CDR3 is TGTGCCAGCAGATTAAAACAGGGGGCTATGGACTATGGCTACACCTTC.

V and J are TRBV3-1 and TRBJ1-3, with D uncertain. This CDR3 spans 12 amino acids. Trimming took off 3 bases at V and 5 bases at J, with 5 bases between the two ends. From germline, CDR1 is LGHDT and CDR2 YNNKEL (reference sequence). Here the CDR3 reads CASSHERNTIYF. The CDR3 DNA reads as TGTGCCAGCAGCCATGAGAGAAACACCATATATTTT.

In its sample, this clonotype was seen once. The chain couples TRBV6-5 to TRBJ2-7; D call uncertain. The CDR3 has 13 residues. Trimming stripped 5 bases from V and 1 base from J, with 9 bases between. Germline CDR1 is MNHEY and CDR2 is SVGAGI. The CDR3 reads CASSENLSYEQYF. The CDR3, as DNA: TGTGCCAGCAGTGAGAACCTATCCTACGAGCAGTACTTC.

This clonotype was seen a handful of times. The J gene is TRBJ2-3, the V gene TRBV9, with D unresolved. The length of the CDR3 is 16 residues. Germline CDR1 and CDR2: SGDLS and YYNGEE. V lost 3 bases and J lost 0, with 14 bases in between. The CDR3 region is CASSAPRNYSTDTQYF. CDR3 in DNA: TGTGCCAGCAGCGCACCTCGGAATTACAGCACAGATACGCAGTATTTT.

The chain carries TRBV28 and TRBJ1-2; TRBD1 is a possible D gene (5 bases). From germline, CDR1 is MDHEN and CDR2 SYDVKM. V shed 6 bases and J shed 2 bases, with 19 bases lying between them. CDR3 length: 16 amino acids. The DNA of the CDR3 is TGTGCCAGCAGAGATACTGACAGCCCCCGGAACTATGGCTACACCTTC. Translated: CASRDTDSPRNYGYTF.

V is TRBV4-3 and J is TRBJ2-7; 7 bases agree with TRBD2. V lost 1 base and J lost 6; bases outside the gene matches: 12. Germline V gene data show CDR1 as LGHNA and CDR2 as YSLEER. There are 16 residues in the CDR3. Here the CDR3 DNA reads TGCGCCAGCAGCCAAGGGACTAGATGGGGAGCCGGCGAGCAGTACTTC. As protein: CASSQGTRWGAGEQYF.

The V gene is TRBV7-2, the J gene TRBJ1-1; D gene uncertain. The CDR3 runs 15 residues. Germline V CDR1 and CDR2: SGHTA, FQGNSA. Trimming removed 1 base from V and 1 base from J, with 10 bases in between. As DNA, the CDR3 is TGTGCCAGCAGCTTAGTAGCTTTTCAGAACACTGAAGCTTTCTTT. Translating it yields CASSLVAFQNTEAFF.

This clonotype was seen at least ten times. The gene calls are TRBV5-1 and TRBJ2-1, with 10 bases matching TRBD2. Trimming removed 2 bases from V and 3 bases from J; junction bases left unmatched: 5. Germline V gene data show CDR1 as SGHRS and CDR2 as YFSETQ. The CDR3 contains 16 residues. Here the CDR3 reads CASSLASSGGYNEQFF. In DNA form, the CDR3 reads TGCGCCAGCAGCTTAGCCTCTAGCGGGGGCTACAATGAGCAGTTCTTC.

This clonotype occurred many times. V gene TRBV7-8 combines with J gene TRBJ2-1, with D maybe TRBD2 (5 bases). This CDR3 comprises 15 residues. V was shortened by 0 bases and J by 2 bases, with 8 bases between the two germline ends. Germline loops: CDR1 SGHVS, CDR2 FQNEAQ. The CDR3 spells CASSLASGTYNEQFF. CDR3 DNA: TGTGCCAGCAGCTTAGCGAGCGGCACCTACAATGAGCAGTTCTTC.

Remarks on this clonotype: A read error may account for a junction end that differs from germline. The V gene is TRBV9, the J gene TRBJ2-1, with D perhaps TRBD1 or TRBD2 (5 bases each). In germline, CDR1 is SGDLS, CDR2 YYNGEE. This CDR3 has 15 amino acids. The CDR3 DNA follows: TGTGCCAGCAGCGTAGGGGGGAGCTCCTACAATGAGCAGTTATTC. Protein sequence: CASSVGGSSYNEQLF.

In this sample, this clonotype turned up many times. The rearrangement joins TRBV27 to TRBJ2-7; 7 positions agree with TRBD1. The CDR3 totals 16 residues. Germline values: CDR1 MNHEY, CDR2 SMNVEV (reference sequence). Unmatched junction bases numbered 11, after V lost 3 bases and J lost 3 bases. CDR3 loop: CASSFPSGQLLYEQYF. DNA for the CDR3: TGTGCCAGCAGTTTCCCTTCGGGACAGCTCCTCTACGAGCAGTACTTC.

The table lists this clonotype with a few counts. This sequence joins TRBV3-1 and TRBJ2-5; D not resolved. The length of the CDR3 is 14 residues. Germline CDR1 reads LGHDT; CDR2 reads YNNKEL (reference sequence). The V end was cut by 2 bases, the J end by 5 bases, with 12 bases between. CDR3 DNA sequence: TGTGCCAGCAGCCAATCGAGGACCCGGGAGACCCAGTACTTC. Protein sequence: CASSQSRTRETQYF.

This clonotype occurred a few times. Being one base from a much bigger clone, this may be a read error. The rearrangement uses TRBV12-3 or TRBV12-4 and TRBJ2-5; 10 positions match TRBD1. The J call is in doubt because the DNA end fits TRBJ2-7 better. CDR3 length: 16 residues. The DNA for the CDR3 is TGTGCCAGCAGTTTGTTATTGGGACAGGGGAATCTCGAGCAGTACTTC. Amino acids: CASSLLLGQGNLEQYF.

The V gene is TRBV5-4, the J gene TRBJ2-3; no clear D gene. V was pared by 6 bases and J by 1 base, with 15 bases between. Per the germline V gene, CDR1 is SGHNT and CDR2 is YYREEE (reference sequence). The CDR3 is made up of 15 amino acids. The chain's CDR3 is CASNLKSGGTDTQYF. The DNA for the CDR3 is TGTGCCAGCAACCTCAAATCGGGCGGCACAGATACGCAGTATTTT.

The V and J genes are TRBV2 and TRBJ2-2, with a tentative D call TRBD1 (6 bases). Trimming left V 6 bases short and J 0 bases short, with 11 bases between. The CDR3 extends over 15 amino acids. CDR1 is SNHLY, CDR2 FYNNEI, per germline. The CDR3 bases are TGTGCCAGCAGGCGACAGGAATCGAACACCGGGGAGCTGTTTTTT. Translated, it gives CASRRQESNTGELFF. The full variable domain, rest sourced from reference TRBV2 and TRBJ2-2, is EPEVTQTPSHQVTQMGQEVILRCVPISNHLYFYWYRQILGQKVEFLVSFYNNEISEKSEIFDDQFSVERPDGSNFTLKIRSTKLEDSAMYFCASRRQESNTGELFFGEGSRLTVL.

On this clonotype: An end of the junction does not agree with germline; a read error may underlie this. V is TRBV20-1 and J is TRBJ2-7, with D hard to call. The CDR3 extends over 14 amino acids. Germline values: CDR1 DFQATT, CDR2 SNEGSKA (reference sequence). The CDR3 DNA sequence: TGCAGTGCTAGATTTTCTCGATCTCCCTACGAGCGGTACTTC. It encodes CSARFSRSPYERYF.